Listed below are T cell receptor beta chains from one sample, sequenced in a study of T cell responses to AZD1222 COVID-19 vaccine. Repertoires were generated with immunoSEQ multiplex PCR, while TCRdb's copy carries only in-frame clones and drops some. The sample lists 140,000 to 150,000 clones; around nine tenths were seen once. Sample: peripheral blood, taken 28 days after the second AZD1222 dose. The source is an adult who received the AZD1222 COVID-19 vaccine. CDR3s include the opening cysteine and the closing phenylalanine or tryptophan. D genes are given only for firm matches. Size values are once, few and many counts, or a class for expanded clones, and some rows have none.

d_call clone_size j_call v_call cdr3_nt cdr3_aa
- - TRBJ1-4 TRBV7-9 TGTGCCAGCGGCAGGTCGGTCGGGGAAAAACTGTTTTTT CASGRSVGEKLFF
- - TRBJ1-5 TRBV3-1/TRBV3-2 TGTGCCAGCAGCCAAGATTACGGTCGCAATCAGCCCCAGCATTTT CASSQDYGRNQPQHF
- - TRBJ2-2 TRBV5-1 TGCGCCAGCAGGACGGGACTCCGAAGCGCCGGGGAGCTGTTTTTT CASRTGLRSAGELFF
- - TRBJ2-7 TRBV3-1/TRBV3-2 TGTGCCAGCAGCTACTCGAGATACGAGCAGTACTTC CASSYSRYEQYF
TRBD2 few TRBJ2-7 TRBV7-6 TGTGCCAGCAGCTCCATGACTAGCGGCAGGGAGCAGTACTTC CASSSMTSGREQYF
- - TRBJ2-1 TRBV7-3 TGTGCCAGCGGAAAGGAGGGGGGTCAGCATGAGCAGTTCTTC CASGKEGGQHEQFF
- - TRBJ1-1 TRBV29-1 TGCAGCGTCAAGAAGGGGGACACTGAAGCTTTCTTT CSVKKGDTEAFF
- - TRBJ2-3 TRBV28 TGTGCCAGCAGTTTGGGAGGACAGACCACAGATACGCAGTATTTT CASSLGGQTTDTQYF
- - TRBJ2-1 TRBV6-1 TGTGCCAGCAGTGAACTGCACAATGAGCAGTTCTTC CASSELHNEQFF
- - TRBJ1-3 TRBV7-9 TGTGCCAGCAGCTTAGCGGGCGCCTCGCTTGGAAACACCATATATTTT CASSLAGASLGNTIYF
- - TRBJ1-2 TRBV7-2 TGTGCCAGCAGCTTATCCATAGCTAACTATGGCTACACCTTC CASSLSIANYGYTF
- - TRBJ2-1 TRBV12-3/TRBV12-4 TGTGCCAGCAGTTGGACCGCCAATGAGCAGTTCTTC CASSWTANEQFF
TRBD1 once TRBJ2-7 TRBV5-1 TGCGCCAGCAGCCCCAGACAGGGGAGCTACGAGCAGTACTTC CASSPRQGSYEQYF
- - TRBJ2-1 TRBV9 TGTGCCAGCAGCGTATCTCTAGCAGACAATGAGCAGTTCTTC CASSVSLADNEQFF
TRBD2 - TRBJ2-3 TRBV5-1 TGCGCCAGCAGCCCGGGACTAGCGTCTAGCACAGATACGCAGTATTTT CASSPGLASSTDTQYF
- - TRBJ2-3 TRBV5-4 TGTGCCAGCAGCTCGCAGTCAGATACGCAGTATTTT CASSSQSDTQYF
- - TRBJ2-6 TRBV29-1 TGCAGCGTTCAAGGACCCTCTGGGGCCAACGTCCTGACTTTC CSVQGPSGANVLTF
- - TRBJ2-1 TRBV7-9 TGTGCCAGCAGCTTGAAGGGGGGAGGCGATGAGCAGTTCTTC CASSLKGGGDEQFF
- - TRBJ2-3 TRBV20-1 TGCAGTGCTAGAGTAGGGGATACGCAGTATTTT CSARVGDTQYF
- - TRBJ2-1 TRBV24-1 TGTGCCACCAGTGACGCCGGACTGCCGGTCTACAATGAGCAGTTCTTC CATSDAGLPVYNEQFF
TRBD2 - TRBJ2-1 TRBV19 TGTGCCAGTAGTATAAAGGGACTAGCGGGAATCGGGCAGTTCTTC CASSIKGLAGIGQFF
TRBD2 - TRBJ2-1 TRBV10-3 TGTGCCACCGGGGAATCGGGACTAGCGGGGGGCAATGAGCAGTTCTTC CATGESGLAGGNEQFF
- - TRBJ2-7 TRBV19 TGTGCCAGTAGCGGACCTTACTCCTACGAGCAGTACTTC CASSGPYSYEQYF
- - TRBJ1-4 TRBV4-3 TGCGCCAGCAGCACCAGGGACGTTCCGAGCAGGCTGTTTTTT CASSTRDVPSRLFF
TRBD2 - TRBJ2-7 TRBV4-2 TGTGCCAGCAGCCAAGACAGAACTAGCGGGAGAACATACGAGCAGTACTTC CASSQDRTSGRTYEQYF
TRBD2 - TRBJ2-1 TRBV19 TGTGCCAGTAGTATAGGACTAGCGGTCTACAATGAGCAGTTCTTC CASSIGLAVYNEQFF
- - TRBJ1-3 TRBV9 TGTGCCAGCAGCGTAGGAGGCCCCGGAAACACCATATATTTT CASSVGGPGNTIYF
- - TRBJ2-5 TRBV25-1 TGTGCCAGCAGTGAATTAGGGGGGACCCGGAGAGAGACCCAGTACTTC CASSELGGTRRETQYF
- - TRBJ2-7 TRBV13 TGTGCCAGCAGCTACCAGGTTGCCCCCTCCTACCACGAGCAGTACTTC CASSYQVAPSYHEQYF
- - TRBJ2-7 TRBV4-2 TGTGCCAGCAGCCAAGATGACGGGAGCTCCTACGAGCAGTACTTC CASSQDDGSSYEQYF
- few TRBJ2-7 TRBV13 TGTGCCAGCAGCTTAGGGGCCGGCGAGCAGTACTTC CASSLGAGEQYF
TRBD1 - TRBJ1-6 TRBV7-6 TGTGCCAGCAGCAATTACAGGGGAGATAATTCACCCCTCCACTTT CASSNYRGDNSPLHF
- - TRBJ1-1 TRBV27 TGTGCCAGCAGTGCGGGTGTGATCACTGAAGCTTTCTTT CASSAGVITEAFF
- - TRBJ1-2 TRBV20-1 TGCAGTGCTAGAGCAGGCGTTGGCTACACCTTC CSARAGVGYTF
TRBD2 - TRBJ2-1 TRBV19 TGTGCCATTCGACTAGCGGGGTCGCAGGAGCAGTTCTTC CAIRLAGSQEQFF
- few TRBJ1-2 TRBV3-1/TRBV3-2 TGTGCCAGCAGCCAAGTTGAGGGGTACGGCTACACCTTC CASSQVEGYGYTF
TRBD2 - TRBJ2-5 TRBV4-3 TGCGCCAGCAGCCAAGGCTTGCGGGGGGGGCAAGAGACCCAGTACTTC CASSQGLRGGQETQYF
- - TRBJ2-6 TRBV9 TGTGCCAGCAGCGTAGTTGCCCTCTGGGGGGCCAACGTCCTGACTTTC CASSVVALWGANVLTF
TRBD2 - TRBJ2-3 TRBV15 TGTGCCACCAGCAGAGATTTAGGGACTAGCGGGGCAGATACGCAGTATTTT CATSRDLGTSGADTQYF
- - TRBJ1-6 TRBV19 TGTGCCAGTAGACAACCGAATTCACCCCTCCACTTT CASRQPNSPLHF
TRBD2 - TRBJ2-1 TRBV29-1 TGCAGCGTTCTTACTAGCGGGAAAGACAATGAGCAGTTCTTC CSVLTSGKDNEQFF
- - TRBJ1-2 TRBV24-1 TGTGCCACCAGTGATGGACGGTATGGCTACACCTTC CATSDGRYGYTF
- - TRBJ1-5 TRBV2 TGTGCCAGCAGGGTGTACAGTCAGCCCCAGCATTTT CASRVYSQPQHF
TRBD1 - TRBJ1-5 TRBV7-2 TGTGCCAGCAGCACACAGGGGGGGCAGCCCCAGCATTTT CASSTQGGQPQHF
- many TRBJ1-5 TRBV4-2 TGTGCCAGCAGCCAAGACGATGAGGGTCAGCCCCAGCATTTT CASSQDDEGQPQHF
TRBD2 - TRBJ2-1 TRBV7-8 TGTGCCAGCAGCCCTAGCGGGAGGAGGTACAATGAGCAGTTCTTC CASSPSGRRYNEQFF
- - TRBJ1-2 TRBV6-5 TGTGCCAGCAGTTATAGGGGTTATGAGGGCTACACCTTC CASSYRGYEGYTF
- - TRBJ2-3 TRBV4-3 TGCGCCAGCAGCCAAGATACGAATCTCGGACATAATACGCAGTATTTT CASSQDTNLGHNTQYF
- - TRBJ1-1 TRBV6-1 TGTGCCAGCAGTGAAGTAAGGGGCATCGGGACTGAAGCTTTCTTT CASSEVRGIGTEAFF